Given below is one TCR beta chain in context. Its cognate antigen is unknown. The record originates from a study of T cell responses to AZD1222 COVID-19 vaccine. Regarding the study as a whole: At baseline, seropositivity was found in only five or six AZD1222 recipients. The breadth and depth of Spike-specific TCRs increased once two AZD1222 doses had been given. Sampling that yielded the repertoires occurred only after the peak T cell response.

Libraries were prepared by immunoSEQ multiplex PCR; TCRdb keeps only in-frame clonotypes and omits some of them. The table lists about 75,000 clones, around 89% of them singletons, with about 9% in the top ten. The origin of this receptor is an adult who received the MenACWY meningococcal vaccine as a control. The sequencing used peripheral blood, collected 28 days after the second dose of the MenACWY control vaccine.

CDR3 amino acids: CASSQDRGVGGNTIYF. The CDR3 DNA sequence: TGTGCCAGCAGCCAAGATCGGGGGGTTGGTGGAAACACCATATATTTT. V usage is TRBV3-1 (or the pseudogene TRBV3-2) and J usage is TRBJ1-3; D possibly corresponds to TRBD1 (5 bases). The germline gives CDR1 LGHDT, CDR2 YNNKEL (reference sequence). The CDR3 covers 16 residues. Trimming took off 0 bases at V and 3 bases at J, with 12 bases between the two ends.